Listed below are T cell receptor beta chains from one sample, sequenced in a study of cytomegalovirus exposure and HLA in healthy donors. Profiled with immunoSEQ multiplex PCR; TCRdb holds only in-frame clones, not every one. Here the sample spans 150,000 to 200,000 clones, around 80% being singletons. The source material was PBMCs. All receptors come from a middle-aged man in good health and CMV-seropositive. Each CDR3 is given with its conserved first and last residue. A D gene is named only where the DNA matches it firmly. Only some rows state a clone size, as once, few, many or a class for expanded clones.

abundance	j_gene	d_gene	v_gene	CDR3nt	CDR3aa
-	TRBJ2-3	TRBD2	TRBV15	TGTGCCACCAGCAGACCTCCGGGACTAGCGACAGATACGCAGTATTTT	CATSRPPGLATDTQYF
-	TRBJ2-7	TRBD2	TRBV5-1	TGCGCCAGCAGCCAAGCGGGACGCTACGAGCAGTACTTC	CASSQAGRYEQYF
once	TRBJ1-1	-	TRBV29-1	TGCAGCGTTGAAGATGGAGGCAGGGGAACTGAAGCTTTCTTT	CSVEDGGRGTEAFF
once	TRBJ2-2	-	TRBV19	TGTGCCAGTAGTTCCAGGACTGGCACCGGGGAGCTGTTTTTT	CASSSRTGTGELFF
once	TRBJ2-1	TRBD2	TRBV9	TGTGCCAGCAGCGTAGTCGGGACTAGCGTCCACAATGAGCAGTTCTTC	CASSVVGTSVHNEQFF
-	TRBJ2-5	-	TRBV6-1	TGTGCCAGCAGTGACCCTGCCGGGACTCAAGAGACCCAGTACTTC	CASSDPAGTQETQYF
-	TRBJ1-6	TRBD1	TRBV7-6	TGTGCCAGCAGCTTTGGGGACAGGGGGAGTTCACCCCTCCACTTT	CASSFGDRGSSPLHF
-	TRBJ2-2	-	TRBV7-2	TGTGCCAGCAGCTTAGCGCGGCAGGGTAGGACCGGGGAGCTGTTTTTT	CASSLARQGRTGELFF
once	TRBJ1-3	-	TRBV7-6	TGTGCCAGCAGCCTAGGAAACACCATATATTTT	CASSLGNTIYF
-	TRBJ1-5	-	TRBV19	TGTGCCAGTAGTATAGGTGTAGGGGCCTCAAATCAGCCCCAGCATTTT	CASSIGVGASNQPQHF
-	TRBJ2-3	TRBD2	TRBV9	TGTGCCAGCAATAGCGGGAGGTTCACAGATACGCAGTATTTT	CASNSGRFTDTQYF
-	TRBJ2-1	-	TRBV9	TGTGCCAGCAGCGTTGGGACTCAGGGAAAAGCCCTCAATGAGCAGTTCTTC	CASSVGTQGKALNEQFF
-	TRBJ2-7	TRBD1	TRBV5-5	TGTGCCAGCAGCTTGGGAGGACAGGCATATTACGAGCAGTACTTC	CASSLGGQAYYEQYF
-	TRBJ1-1	TRBD1	TRBV5-1	TGCGCCAGCAGCCGGACAGGGGGGAACACTGAAGCTTTCTTT	CASSRTGGNTEAFF
-	TRBJ1-2	TRBD1	TRBV28	TGTGCCAGCAGTTTTTCTACAGCGACAGGGAGATATGGCTACACCTTC	CASSFSTATGRYGYTF